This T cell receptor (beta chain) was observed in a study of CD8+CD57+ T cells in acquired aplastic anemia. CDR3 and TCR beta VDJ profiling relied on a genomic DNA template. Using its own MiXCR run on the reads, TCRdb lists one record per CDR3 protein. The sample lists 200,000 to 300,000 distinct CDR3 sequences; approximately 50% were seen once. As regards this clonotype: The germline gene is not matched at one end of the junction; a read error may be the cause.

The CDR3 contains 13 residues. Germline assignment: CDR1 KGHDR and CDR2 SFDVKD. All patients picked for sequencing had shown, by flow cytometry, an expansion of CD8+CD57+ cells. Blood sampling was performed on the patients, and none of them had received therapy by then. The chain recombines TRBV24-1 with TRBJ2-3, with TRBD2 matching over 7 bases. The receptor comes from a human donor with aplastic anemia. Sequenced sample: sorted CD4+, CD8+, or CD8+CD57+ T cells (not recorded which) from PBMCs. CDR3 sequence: CTTRRDYTDTQYF. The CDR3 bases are TGCACCACCAGGAGGGACTACACAGATACGCAGTATTTT.